This T cell receptor beta chain was obtained from a study of blood T cell repertoires in COVID-19. In the study overall: Collection of acute and convalescent COVID-19 samples took place in the United States, Italy and Spain.

Trimming left V 2 bases short and J 7 bases short, with 12 bases between. The CDR3 has 15 residues. From germline, CDR1 is MNHEY and CDR2 SMNVEV (reference sequence). This clone was seen a few times. Assay: immunoSEQ multiplex PCR; the TCRdb copy retains only in-frame clones and omits some. The sample records 140,000 or so clones, 70% to 85% being singletons. V usage is TRBV27 and J usage is TRBJ1-6; D is possibly TRBD1 (6 bases). The sequenced material came from peripheral blood. The receptor was derived from a woman of 80 years or more with acute or convalescent COVID-19. CDR3 amino acids: CASSLEGTFNSPLHF. CDR3 bases: TGTGCCAGCAGTTTAGAAGGGACATTCAATTCACCCCTCCACTTT.